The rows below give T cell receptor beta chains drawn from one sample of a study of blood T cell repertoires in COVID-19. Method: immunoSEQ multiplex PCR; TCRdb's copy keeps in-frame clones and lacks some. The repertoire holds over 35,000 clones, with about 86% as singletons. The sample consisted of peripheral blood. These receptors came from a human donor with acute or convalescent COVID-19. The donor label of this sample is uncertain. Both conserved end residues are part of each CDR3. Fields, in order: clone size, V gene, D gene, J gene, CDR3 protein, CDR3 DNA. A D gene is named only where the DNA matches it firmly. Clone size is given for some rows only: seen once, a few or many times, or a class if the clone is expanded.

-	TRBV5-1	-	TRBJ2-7	CASSPGYEQYF	TGCGCCAGCAGTCCCGGTTACGAGCAGTACTTC
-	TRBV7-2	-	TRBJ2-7	CASSLNSARVFPYSF	TGTGCCAGCAGCTTAAATTCCGCCCGGGTTTTCCCCTATTCCTTC
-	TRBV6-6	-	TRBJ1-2	CASRGRTTGFYGYTF	TGTGCCAGCAGGGGAAGGACGACAGGCTTCTATGGCTACACCTTC
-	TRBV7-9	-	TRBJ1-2	CASSPLREPYGYTF	TGTGCCAGCAGCCCCCTCCGGGAACCCTATGGCTACACCTTC
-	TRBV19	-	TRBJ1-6	CASGPEHNSPLHF	TGTGCCAGTGGCCCGGAGCATAATTCACCCCTCCACTTT
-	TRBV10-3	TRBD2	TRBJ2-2	CAISEWTRDTGELFF	TGTGCCATCAGTGAGTGGACTAGGGACACCGGGGAGCTGTTTTTT
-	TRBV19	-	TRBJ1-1	CASSSIGSGDTEAFF	TGTGCCAGTAGTTCTATTGGGTCAGGGGACACTGAAGCTTTCTTT
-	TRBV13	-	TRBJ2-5	CASSRGTAQETQYF	TGTGCCAGCAGCCGGGGAACGGCCCAAGAGACCCAGTACTTC
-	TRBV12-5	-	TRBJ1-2	CASGLVQGANYGYTF	TGTGCTAGTGGTTTGGTGCAGGGCGCTAACTATGGCTACACCTTC
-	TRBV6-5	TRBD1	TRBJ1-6	CASSSSRTGKNSPLHF	TGTGCCAGCAGTTCCTCGCGGACAGGGAAGAATTCACCCCTCCACTTT
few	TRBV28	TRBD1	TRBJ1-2	CASSRGQGAGYGYTF	TGTGCCAGCAGCCGCGGACAGGGGGCTGGGTATGGCTACACCTTC
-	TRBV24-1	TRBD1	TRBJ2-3	CATSDIKTGNTDTQYF	TGTGCCACCAGTGATATAAAGACAGGGAACACAGATACGCAGTATTTT
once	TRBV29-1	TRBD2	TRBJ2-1	CSVDPVLAGCLGNEQFF	TGCAGCGTTGACCCCGTACTAGCGGGGTGTCTCGGGAATGAGCAGTTCTTC
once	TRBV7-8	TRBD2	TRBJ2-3	CASSRLNLSSGFTDTQYF	TGTGCCAGCAGTCGACTAAATCTATCTAGCGGGTTTACAGATACGCAGTATTTT
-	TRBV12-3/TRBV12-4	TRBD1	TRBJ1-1	CASIWTGRTEAFF	TGTGCCAGCATTTGGACAGGTCGGACTGAAGCTTTCTTT
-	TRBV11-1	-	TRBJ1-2	CASSKTQQGNYGYTF	TGTGCCAGCAGCAAGACCCAACAGGGAAACTATGGCTACACCTTC
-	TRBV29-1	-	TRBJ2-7	CSVQESSYEQYF	TGCAGCGTTCAGGAAAGCTCCTACGAGCAGTACTTC
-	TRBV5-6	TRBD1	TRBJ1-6	CASSFQQGADNSPLHF	TGTGCCAGCAGCTTCCAACAGGGGGCGGATAATTCACCCCTCCACTTT
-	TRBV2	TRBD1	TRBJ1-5	CASSVGPGQGLHSNQPQHF	TGTGCCAGCAGTGTAGGACCGGGACAGGGTTTACATAGCAATCAGCCCCAGCATTTT
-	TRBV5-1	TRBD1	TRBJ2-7	CASSQGTANYEQYF	TGCGCCAGCAGCCAGGGGACAGCAAACTACGAGCAGTACTTC
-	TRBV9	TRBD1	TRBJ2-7	CASSPTGTGLYEQYF	TGTGCCAGCAGCCCTACAGGGACAGGGCTATACGAGCAGTACTTC
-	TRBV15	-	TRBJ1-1	CATSRDRRATEAFF	TGTGCCACCAGCAGAGATCGCAGGGCCACTGAAGCTTTCTTT
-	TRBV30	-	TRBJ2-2	CAWSVQFTGELFF	TGTGCCTGGAGTGTTCAGTTTACCGGGGAGCTGTTTTTT
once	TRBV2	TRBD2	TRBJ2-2	CASSGREGPNTGELFF	TGTGCCAGCAGTGGTCGGGAGGGGCCCAACACCGGGGAGCTGTTTTTT
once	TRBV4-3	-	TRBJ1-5	CASSQDIIGGGNQPQHF	TGCGCCAGCAGCCAAGATATAATTGGGGGGGGCAATCAGCCCCAGCATTTT
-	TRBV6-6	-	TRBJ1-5	CASSYRVDQPQHF	TGTGCCAGCAGTTATAGAGTGGATCAGCCCCAGCATTTT
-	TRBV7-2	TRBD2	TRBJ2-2	CASSSAWGGTGELFF	TGTGCCAGCAGCTCCGCTTGGGGAGGGACCGGGGAGCTGTTTTTT
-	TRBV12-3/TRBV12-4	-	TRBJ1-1	CASSLRSTEAFF	TGTGCCAGCAGCCTTCGTAGCACTGAAGCTTTCTTT
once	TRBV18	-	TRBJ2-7	CASSPLERSSYEQYF	TGTGCCAGCTCACCACTGGAACGGAGCTCCTACGAGCAGTACTTC
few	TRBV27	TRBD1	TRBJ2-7	CASRHRGSSYEQYF	TGTGCCAGCAGGCACAGGGGGAGCTCCTACGAGCAGTACTTC
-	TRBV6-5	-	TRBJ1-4	CASSSSWTGANEKLFF	TGTGCCAGCAGTTCCTCGTGGACGGGAGCAAATGAAAAACTGTTTTTT
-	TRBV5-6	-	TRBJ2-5	CASSLTDAGPRETQYF	TGTGCCAGCAGCTTGACGGATGCGGGGCCCCGGGAGACCCAGTACTTC
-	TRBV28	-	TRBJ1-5	CASNLLGGNQPQHF	TGTGCCAGCAACCTGTTAGGGGGCAATCAGCCCCAGCATTTT
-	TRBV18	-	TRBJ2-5	CASSPYAGKETQYF	TGTGCCAGCTCACCTTACGCAGGGAAAGAGACCCAGTACTTC
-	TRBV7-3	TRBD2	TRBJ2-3	CASSFREATDTQYF	TGTGCCAGCAGCTTCCGGGAGGCCACAGATACGCAGTATTTT
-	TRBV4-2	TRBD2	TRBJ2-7	CASSQSTSGYEQYF	TGTGCCAGCAGCCAGTCTACTAGCGGCTACGAGCAGTACTTC
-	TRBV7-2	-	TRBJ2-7	CASSPRREGEQYF	TGTGCCAGCAGCCCACGGCGGGAAGGCGAGCAGTACTTC
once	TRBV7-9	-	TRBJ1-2	CASSLGTVNGYTF	TGTGCCAGCAGCTTAGGGACAGTCAATGGCTACACCTTC
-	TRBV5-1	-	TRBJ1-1	CASNRLAGFGTEAFF	TGCGCCAGCAACCGACTAGCGGGCTTCGGCACTGAAGCTTTTTTT
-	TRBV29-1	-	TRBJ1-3	CSVEEGLGGNTIYF	TGCAGCGTTGAGGAGGGGCTCGGGGGAAACACCATATATTTT
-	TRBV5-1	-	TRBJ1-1	CASSRDSATEAFF	TGCGCCAGCAGCCGTGACAGCGCCACTGAAGCTTTCTTT